Below, 12 T cell receptor beta chains from the same sample are listed, as sequenced in a study of blood T cell repertoires in COVID-19. Some clones are missing from TCRdb's copy, which holds only in-frame ones; the method was immunoSEQ multiplex PCR. Altogether hundreds of thousands of clones are present, 70% to 90% being singletons, with the ten largest covering approximately 3%. Sample: peripheral blood. These TCRs come from a young woman with COVID-19, enrolled during active disease.

The chain has TRBV6-2 or TRBV6-3 and TRBJ1-1; tentatively, D is TRBD1 (6 bases). V was clipped by 0 bases and J by 5 bases, with 13 bases between them. The germline V gene has CDR1 MNHEY and CDR2 SVGEGT. This CDR3 comprises 15 residues. CDR3 sequence: CASSYSGQLGTEAFF. As DNA, the CDR3 is TGTGCCAGCAGTTACTCCGGACAGTTGGGGACTGAAGCTTTCTTT.

The V and J genes are TRBV11-2 and TRBJ2-3; D not resolved. Trimming pared 5 bases from V and 6 bases from J, leaving 9 bases between. Germline CDR1 reads SGHAT; CDR2 reads FQNNGV. CDR3 length equals 12 residues. CDR3 amino acids: CASSRPEDTQYF. CDR3 DNA sequence: TGTGCCAGCAGCCGCCCCGAGGATACGCAGTATTTT.

The gene calls are TRBV25-1 and TRBJ1-1; D ambiguous. Trimming removed 3 bases from V and 6 bases from J, with 17 bases in between. Germline CDR1 MGHDK, CDR2 SYGVNS. The CDR3 has 15 residues. CDR3 region: CASSDIMAAIAEAFF. The CDR3 DNA is TGTGCCAGCAGTGACATCATGGCGGCGATCGCTGAAGCTTTCTTT.

The rearrangement joins TRBV4-3 to TRBJ2-7; TRBD1 agrees at 11 bases. The germline gives CDR1 LGHNA, CDR2 YSLEER. The V gene end was trimmed by 4 bases and the J gene end by 1 base; junction bases not matched to a gene: 3. The CDR3 spans 15 residues. CDR3 sequence: CASSPGQGASYEQYF. In nucleotides, the CDR3 is TGCGCCAGCAGCCCTGGACAGGGGGCTTCCTACGAGCAGTACTTC.

The rearrangement uses TRBV5-6 and TRBJ1-4; 7 bases match TRBD1. CDR1 and CDR2 (germline): SGHDT, YYEEEE. After removal of 4 bases from V and 7 bases from J, the junction contained 7 bases not matched to a gene. This CDR3 comprises 14 residues. Written as DNA, the CDR3 is TGTGCCAGCAGCCCGACAGGGTTGGGTGAAAAACTGTTTTTT. Translation gives CASSPTGLGEKLFF.

V usage is TRBV29-1 and J usage is TRBJ1-2, with D tentatively TRBD1 (5 bases). Germline CDR1 reads SQVTM; CDR2 reads ANQGSEA. The CDR3 has 13 amino acids. The ends were cut back, 6 bases at V and 2 bases at J, with 13 bases in the middle. The CDR3 protein is CSVAGRMNYGYTF. The CDR3, as DNA: TGCAGCGTGGCGGGACGGATGAACTATGGCTACACCTTC.

This chain connects TRBV5-4 to TRBJ2-7; D perhaps matches TRBD1 (6 bases). V was cut by 4 bases and J by 1 base, with 9 bases left in between. The CDR3 totals 13 residues. Looked up from germline, CDR1 is SGHNT and CDR2 is YYREEE (reference sequence). The CDR3 DNA is TGTGCCAGCAGCGGCGGACAGTCCTACGAGCAGTACTTC. Translated: CASSGGQSYEQYF.

The gene calls are TRBV11-3 and TRBJ2-2, with D tentatively TRBD2 (6 bases). CDR1 is SGHNT, CDR2 YENEEA, per germline. The V end lost 0 bases, the J end lost 11 bases, and 7 bases lay between the germline ends. This CDR3 has 12 residues. CDR3 in amino acids: CASSLEEGELFF. The CDR3 nucleotides are TGTGCCAGCAGCTTAGAGGAGGGAGAGCTGTTTTTT.

The chain carries TRBV28 and TRBJ2-2; tentative D call: TRBD1 (6 bases). Germline CDR1 is MDHEN and CDR2 is SYDVKM. Trimming stripped 1 base from V and 4 bases from J, with 7 bases between. This CDR3 spans 14 amino acids. The CDR3 protein is CASSLSGVTGELFF. The DNA of the CDR3 is TGTGCCAGCAGTTTATCAGGGGTCACCGGGGAGCTGTTTTTT.

This chain connects TRBV11-1 to TRBJ1-1; 11 bases agree with TRBD1. V lost 5 bases to trimming and J lost 4 bases; unmatched junction nucleotides: 0. Germline values: CDR1 SGHAT, CDR2 FQDESV (reference sequence). The CDR3 is made up of 13 amino acids. The CDR3, as DNA: TGTGCCAGCAGCGGGACAGGGGGCACTGAAGCTTTCTTT. This codes for CASSGTGGTEAFF. The whole variable domain, filled in from reference TRBV11-1 and TRBJ1-1, reads EAEVAQSPRYKITEKSQAVAFWCDPISGHATLYWYRQILGQGPELLVQFQDESVVDDSQLPKDRFSAERLKGVDSTLKIQPAELGDSAMYLCASSGTGGTEAFFGQGTRLTVV.

V gene TRBV9 combines with J gene TRBJ2-2; TRBD2 matches 12 bases. V trimming: 4 bases; J trimming: 2 bases; junction bases outside the gene matches: 6. Germline loops: CDR1 SGDLS, CDR2 YYNGEE. The CDR3 loop spans 17 amino acids. The CDR3 DNA is TGTGCCAGCAGCTTGGCTAGCGGGAGGGCTAACACCGGGGAGCTGTTTTTT. This gives the protein CASSLASGRANTGELFF.

This clone was seen just once. V and J are TRBV19 and TRBJ1-5; TRBD1 is a possible D gene (6 bases). The germline gives CDR1 LNHDA, CDR2 SQIVND (reference sequence). Deletions cut 3 bases from V and 6 bases from J, with 15 bases between. This CDR3 is built from 15 residues. CDR3 nucleotides: TGTGCCAGTAGTATCTATTACAGGGACCTTCAGCCCCAGCATTTT. Its protein product is CASSIYYRDLQPQHF.